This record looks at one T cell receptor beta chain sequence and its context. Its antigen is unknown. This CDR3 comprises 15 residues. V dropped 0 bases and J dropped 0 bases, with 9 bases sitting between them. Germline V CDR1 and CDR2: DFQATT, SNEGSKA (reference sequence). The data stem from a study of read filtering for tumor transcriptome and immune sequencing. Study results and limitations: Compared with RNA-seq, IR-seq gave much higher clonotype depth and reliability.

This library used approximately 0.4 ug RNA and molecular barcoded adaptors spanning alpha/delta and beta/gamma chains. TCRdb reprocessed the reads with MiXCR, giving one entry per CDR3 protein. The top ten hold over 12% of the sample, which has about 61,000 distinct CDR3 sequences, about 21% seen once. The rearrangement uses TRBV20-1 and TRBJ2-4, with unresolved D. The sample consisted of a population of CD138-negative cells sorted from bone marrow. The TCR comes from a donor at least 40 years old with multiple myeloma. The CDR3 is CSARDAQLAKNIQYF. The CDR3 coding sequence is TGCAGTGCTAGAGACGCACAGCTAGCCAAAAACATTCAGTACTTC.